The 27 T cell receptor beta chains presented below share a single source sample, sequenced in a study of T cells after yellow fever vaccination. Each CDR3 protein is one row after TCRdb ran MiXCR on the 5' RACE reads. The sample includes tens of thousands of distinct CDR3 sequences, 7.3% of them seen just once. The sample in question was CD8+ T cells sorted from PBMCs, obtained around 10 days after the first yellow fever vaccination. The receptor source for this set is a man younger than 35 who received the YFV17D yellow fever vaccine.

V is TRBV6-1 and J is TRBJ1-2; perhaps TRBD1 as D (5 bases). The CDR3 extends over 15 amino acids. The germline V gene encodes CDR1 MNHNS and CDR2 SASEGT. The V end lost 5 bases, the J end lost 6 bases, and 19 bases lay between the germline ends. CDR3 coding DNA: TGTGCCAGCAGTCGGGTCAGGGTAGCGTCGGATGGCTACACCTTC. Encoded protein: CASSRVRVASDGYTF.

This clonotype was recorded at least ten times. The chain is built from TRBV5-6 and TRBJ2-7; D not certain. CDR3 size: 13 residues. Germline V gene sequence: CDR1 SGHDT, CDR2 YYEEEE. Deletions cut 4 bases from V and 0 bases from J, with 8 bases between. The CDR3 bases are TGTGCCAGCAGCCTATCAAACTCCTACGAGCAGTACGTC. It yields the protein CASSLSNSYEQYV.

This clonotype ranks as medium-sized. This chain links TRBV4-3 with TRBJ2-4, with D tentatively TRBD2 (7 bases). The germline V gene has CDR1 LGHNA and CDR2 YSLEER. The ends were cut back, 0 bases at V and 6 bases at J, with 12 bases in the middle. This CDR3 comprises 15 residues. CDR3 in amino acids: CASSQDFGGPNIQYF. Written as DNA, the CDR3 is TGCGCCAGCAGCCAAGATTTCGGGGGGCCAAACATTCAGTACTTC.

V and J are TRBV24-1 and TRBJ2-3; D is perhaps TRBD2 (5 bases). The CDR3 is 14 amino acids. Germline CDR1 reads KGHDR; CDR2 reads SFDVKD. With 3 bases removed from V and 4 bases from J, the gap between germline ends came to 10 bases. CDR3 region: CATSDLPGADTQYF. The CDR3 DNA reads TGTGCCACCAGTGATCTGCCCGGGGCAGATACGCAGTATTTT.

This clonotype was seen repeatedly, ten times or more. The chain is built from TRBV6-6 and TRBJ2-1, with TRBD2 matching over 7 bases. The CDR3 totals 13 residues. The germline V gene has CDR1 MNHNY and CDR2 SVGAGI (reference sequence). The trim removed 7 bases at V and 5 bases at J, leaving 5 bases unmatched. The CDR3 protein is CASKWAGDNEQFF. CDR3 bases: TGTGCCAGCAAGTGGGCGGGGGACAATGAGCAGTTCTTC.

This clonotype was detected many times. The V gene is TRBV11-2, the J gene TRBJ2-7; the D gene is possibly TRBD2 (5 bases). Germline loops: CDR1 SGHAT, CDR2 FQNNGV. The CDR3 contains 15 residues. V was cut by 5 bases and J by 2 bases, with 16 bases left in between. CDR3 residues: CASSRRHDGAYEQYF. In DNA, the CDR3 is TGTGCCAGCAGCAGACGCCACGACGGGGCCTACGAGCAGTACTTC.

This clonotype was observed many times. The chain recombines TRBV12-3 or TRBV12-4 with TRBJ2-3, with 9 bases matching TRBD2. There are 14 residues in the CDR3. V was clipped by 7 bases and J by 4 bases; unmatched bases: 6. For the CDR3, the DNA is TGTGCCAGCACCCAGCGCGGGGGGGCAGATACGCAGTATTTT. Its translation: CASTQRGGADTQYF.

This clonotype was observed at least ten times. J is TRBJ2-7 and V is TRBV12-3 or TRBV12-4; 11 nucleotides align to TRBD2. CDR3 length equals 16 residues. After removal of 5 bases from V and 0 bases from J, the junction contained 6 bases not matched to a gene. The CDR3 sequence is CASSPSSGGFSYEQYF. CDR3 sequence (DNA): TGTGCCAGCAGTCCTTCTAGCGGGGGGTTCTCCTACGAGCAGTACTTC.

This clonotype was counted at least ten times. J is TRBJ2-2 and V is TRBV12-3 or TRBV12-4; D remains unclear. Trimming removed 4 bases at V and 5 bases at J, with 14 bases between. This CDR3 is built from 15 residues. The CDR3: CASSYAPGRTGELFF. The DNA for the CDR3 is TGTGCCAGCAGTTACGCGCCGGGCCGGACCGGGGAGCTGTTTTTT.

At least ten counts were recorded for this clonotype. The chain carries TRBV4-1 and TRBJ2-1; 8 nucleotides agree with TRBD2. V shed 1 base, J shed 5 bases, and the junction held 4 bases outside the gene matches. The CDR3 is 15 amino acids. Germline V gene sequence: CDR1 MGHRA, CDR2 YSYEKL. CDR3 in amino acids: CASSQGAGVHNEQFF. For the CDR3, the DNA is TGCGCCAGCAGCCAAGGAGCGGGGGTCCACAATGAGCAGTTCTTC.

This clonotype was picked up many times. This rearrangement joins TRBV27 to TRBJ2-1; D remains unclear. This CDR3 has 14 amino acids. Looked up from germline, CDR1 is MNHEY and CDR2 is SMNVEV (reference sequence). The V and J ends lost 3 bases and 6 bases respectively, with 12 bases between them. In DNA, the CDR3 is TGTGCCAGCAGTTTCTCGCAGTTAGGCAATGAGCAGTTCTTC. Translation gives CASSFSQLGNEQFF.

This clonotype was seen repeatedly, ten times or more. The gene calls are TRBV4-3 and TRBJ2-3; possibly TRBD1 for D (5 bases). In germline, CDR1 is LGHNA, CDR2 YSLEER. The CDR3 runs 14 residues. The germline V and J ends were trimmed by 3 bases and 2 bases, with 9 bases remaining between them. CDR3 sequence reads: CASSQTDATDTQYF. CDR3 DNA sequence: TGCGCCAGCAGCCAGACAGACGCCACAGATACGCAGTATTTT.

The CDR3: CASSSDSAGYTF. The CDR3 bases are TGTGCCAGTAGTTCCGACAGCGCCGGCTACACCTTC. The chain couples TRBV19 to TRBJ1-2; tentative D call: TRBD1 (5 bases). This CDR3 is 12 amino acids long. Germline V gives CDR1 LNHDA, CDR2 SQIVND (reference sequence). V was pared by 5 bases and J by 8 bases, with 12 bases between.

V gene TRBV6-5 combines with J gene TRBJ2-1, with TRBD2 matching over 10 bases. The CDR3 consists of 15 residues. The V gene end was trimmed by 1 base and the J gene end by 8 bases; junction bases not matched to a gene: 5. Germline V gene data show CDR1 as MNHEY and CDR2 as SVGAGI. This chain's CDR3 is CASSYFLAGEHEQFF. The CDR3 nucleotides are TGTGCCAGCAGTTACTTCCTAGCGGGGGAACATGAGCAGTTCTTC.

The table lists this clonotype with many counts. The J gene is TRBJ1-5, the V gene TRBV4-2; perhaps TRBD1 as D (5 bases). The V gene's germline CDR1 is LGHNA and CDR2 YNFKEQ. The CDR3 is 14 amino acids. Trimming left V 0 bases short and J 7 bases short, with 10 bases between. CDR3 in DNA: TGTGCCAGCAGCCAAGAGCAGGGAGACCAGCCCCAGCATTTT. Translating gives CASSQEQGDQPQHF.

The rearrangement links TRBV5-1 to TRBJ2-5, with a tentative D call TRBD1 (5 bases). Germline CDR1 and CDR2: SGHRS and YFSETQ. The V end lost 0 bases, the J end lost 2 bases, and 8 bases lay between the germline ends. The CDR3 is 14 residues long. CDR3 nucleotide sequence: TGCGCCAGCAGCTTGGAGGCAGGGCAAGAGACCCAGTACTTC. The encoded protein is CASSLEAGQETQYF.

This clonotype showed up many times. This chain links TRBV5-1 with TRBJ2-7; D tentatively fits TRBD1 or TRBD2 (5 bases each). The V gene's germline CDR1 is SGHRS and CDR2 YFSETQ. The CDR3 is 13 residues long. The V end was cut by 4 bases, the J end by 7 bases, with 15 bases between. CDR3 amino acids: CASSGGRGGEQYF. The CDR3 DNA reads TGCGCCAGCAGCGGCGGACGGGGCGGGGAGCAGTACTTC.

The gene calls are TRBV12-3 or TRBV12-4 and TRBJ1-2; the D is unclear. Trimming removed 6 bases at V and 1 base at J, with 12 bases between. The CDR3 consists of 14 residues. The CDR3, as DNA: TGTGCCAGCAGGCCGGACGGACTTAACTATGGCTACACCTTC. Protein sequence: CASRPDGLNYGYTF.

This clonotype has at least ten counts. The rearrangement links TRBV27 to TRBJ1-5, with TRBD1 matching 8 bases. Germline loops: CDR1 MNHEY, CDR2 SMNVEV (reference sequence). With V trimmed by 6 bases and J by 6 bases, 10 bases remained unmatched. The CDR3 runs 15 residues. The DNA of the CDR3 is TGTGCCAGCAGCCAACTGTGGGACAGGCCTCAGCCCCAGCATTTT. Protein: CASSQLWDRPQPQHF.

This clonotype was recorded many times. V is TRBV7-9 and J is TRBJ1-2, with 10 positions matching TRBD1. The CDR3 runs 16 residues. J gave up 7 bases and V 2 bases, and 10 bases lay outside the gene matches. Germline V gene data show CDR1 as SEHNR and CDR2 as FQNEAQ (reference sequence). In nucleotides, the CDR3 is TGTGCCAGCAGCTTACCCCTTGACAGGGGGCCTATTGGCTACACCTTC. Amino acids: CASSLPLDRGPIGYTF. The full variable domain, rest sourced from reference TRBV7-9 and TRBJ1-2, is DTGVSQNPRHKITKRGQNVTFRCDPISEHNRLYWYRQTLGQGPEFLTYFQNEAQLEKSRLLSDRFSAERPKGSFSTLEIQRTEQGDSAMYLCASSLPLDRGPIGYTFGSGTRLTVV.

In this sample, this clonotype turned up many times. V usage is TRBV6-5 and J usage is TRBJ2-2, with no clear D. Trimming removed 7 bases at V and 7 bases at J, with 10 bases between. This CDR3 is 12 amino acids long. Per germline, CDR1 MNHEY and CDR2 SVGAGI. For the CDR3, the DNA is TGTGCCAGCACTCCAAATAACGGGGAGCTGTTTTTT. Protein product: CASTPNNGELFF.

As for this clonotype: This could be a read error, since a much larger clone is one nucleotide away. The V call is TRBV4-1, the J call TRBJ1-1, with D possibly being TRBD1 (5 bases). Trimming pared 0 bases from V and 5 bases from J, leaving 13 bases between. This CDR3 spans 15 amino acids. Germline values: CDR1 MGHRA, CDR2 YSYEKL. The CDR3 DNA reads TGCGCCAGCAGCCAAGATCCCAGGGCTAGTACTGAAGCTTTCTTT. Amino acid sequence: CASSQDPRASTEAFF.

This clonotype occurred many times. J is TRBJ1-5 and V is TRBV6-5; tentative D call: TRBD1 (6 bases). CDR1 MNHEY and CDR2 SVGAGI come from the germline V gene. Trimming stripped 6 bases from V and 0 bases from J, with 6 bases between. This CDR3 spans 13 amino acids. The CDR3 region has the DNA TGTGCCAGCAGACAGGGTAGCAATCAGCCCCAGCATTTT. It translates to CASRQGSNQPQHF.

This clonotype was recorded at least ten times. V usage is TRBV20-1 and J usage is TRBJ2-2; D ambiguous. V was shortened by 5 bases and J by 2 bases, with 6 bases between the two germline ends. Germline CDR1 DFQATT, CDR2 SNEGSKA (reference sequence). The CDR3 length is 12 residues. Here the CDR3 reads CSAPENTGELFF. The CDR3 nucleotides read TGCAGTGCTCCAGAAAACACCGGGGAGCTGTTTTTT.

Only a few counts were recorded for this clonotype. This chain uses TRBV7-3 with TRBJ2-3; D may be TRBD1 or TRBD2 (5 bases each). CDR1 is SGHTA, CDR2 FQGTGA, per germline. Deletions cut 1 base from V and 4 bases from J, with 15 bases between. The CDR3 loop spans 16 amino acids. The CDR3 here is CASSLSGVGGSDTQYF. CDR3 bases: TGTGCCAGCAGCTTAAGTGGGGTTGGGGGTTCAGATACGCAGTATTTT.

As for this clonotype: Relative to the germline gene, one junction end is altered; a read error may explain this. The chain combines TRBV5-5 with TRBJ1-4; no definite D call. The germline CDR1 and CDR2 sequences are SGHKS and YYEKEE (reference sequence). The CDR3 length is 13 residues. CDR3 DNA: TGTGCCAGGAGCTTGATGCAAGCTGAAAAACTGTTTTTT. Protein: CARSLMQAEKLFF.

This clonotype was seen a handful of times. The V and J genes are TRBV19 and TRBJ1-5; no clear D. The CDR3 runs to 14 residues. Germline CDR1 LNHDA, CDR2 SQIVND (reference sequence). Trimming left V 1 base short and J 4 bases short, with 8 bases between. The CDR3 coding sequence is TGTGCCAGTAGTATAGGGGTCCCGAATCAGCCCCAGCATTTT. This translates into CASSIGVPNQPQHF.